This entry is about one T cell receptor (beta chain). Its target is unknown. This CDR3 has 16 residues. V gave up 5 bases and J gave up 5 bases, with 18 bases separating them. The data are from a study of CD8 T cells in Susac syndrome. RNA, at about 0.45 to 1 ug, was reverse transcribed with random hexamers. Amplification of TCR beta CDR3 by immunoSEQ multiplex PCR spanned 54 Vbeta and 13 Jbeta. From the immunoSEQ multiplex PCR reads, TCRdb called clonotypes with MiXCR, one entry per CDR3 protein. Among around 140,000 distinct CDR3 sequences listed, around 94% were seen once. Study-level findings and limits: As the study acknowledged, the number of individuals who were part of its TCR sequencing and HLA analysis was relatively small.

The genes are TRBV12-3 or TRBV12-4 and TRBJ2-2; maybe TRBD1 (6 bases). The sample was CD4+ T cells from PBMCs. The receptor's source is a human donor in good health. CDR3: CASSPLIIGGTGELFF. The CDR3 region has the DNA TGTGCCAGCAGTCCACTAATCATAGGGGGAACCGGGGAGCTGTTTTTT.